The text below deals with one T cell receptor (beta chain). Its antigen is as yet unknown. The study enrolled ophthalmopathy donors with moderate-to-severe activity, CAS ≥3, NOSPECS ≥4 and duration under 3 months. The source of the sample is a study of Graves' ophthalmopathy and Graves' hyperthyroidism. V was shortened by 3 bases and J by 3 bases, with 9 bases between the two germline ends. This CDR3 has 13 amino acids. Germline CDR1 reads LNHNV; CDR2 reads YYDKDF (reference sequence). Broader study findings: Most expanded clonotypes from thyroid (those above 0.001 frequency) were also found in blood.

RNA transcripts were the source from which TCR beta CDR3 regions were amplified. An initial RT-PCR round employing HTBI primers preceded a second-round multiplex PCR. Each CDR3 protein is one row after TCRdb ran MiXCR on the multiplex PCR reads. The sample has approximately 500,000 distinct CDR3 sequences; under 15% are singletons. Sample: blood. The TCR was taken from a woman under 40 with Graves' ophthalmopathy. The chain uses TRBV15 and TRBJ2-7; D possibly corresponds to TRBD1 (5 bases). This CDR3 reads CATSSSQGYEQYF. In DNA, the CDR3 is TGTGCCACCAGCAGCTCGCAGGGCTACGAGCAGTACTTC.